The 11 T cell receptor beta chains listed next were all sequenced from one sample in a study of spatial heterogeneity in lung cancer. TCRdb ran MiXCR on the 5' RACE reads and lists one entry per CDR3 protein. The sample gives about 38,000 distinct CDR3 sequences, around 5.8% of which show up once; around 10% is in the top ten. Specified time point: sample taken at primary tumor resection. Without sorting, whole RNA was sequenced from tumor, nontumor lung or frozen PBMC. The sequencing used PBMCs, collected at surgery. These receptors came from a male donor with early-stage non-small cell lung cancer.

The chain couples TRBV19 to TRBJ1-2; D may be TRBD1 (5 bases). V was trimmed by 4 bases and J by 0 bases, leaving 12 bases between them. The CDR3 is 15 residues long. The germline V gene encodes CDR1 LNHDA and CDR2 SQIVND (reference sequence). CDR3 coding DNA: TGTGCCAGTAGTACAACAGGCAAACCTAACTATGGCTACACCTTC. It encodes CASSTTGKPNYGYTF.

In its sample, this clonotype was seen many times. The chain has TRBV10-3 and TRBJ2-3; 8 nucleotides match TRBD2. Per germline, CDR1 ENHRY and CDR2 SYGVKD. With 8 bases clipped from V and 3 bases from J, the junction kept 10 bases outside the gene matches. The CDR3 runs to 15 residues. The CDR3 region is CAIGSAGGGTDTQYF. In DNA form, the CDR3 reads TGTGCCATCGGGTCCGCGGGGGGAGGAACAGATACGCAGTATTTT.

In its sample, this clonotype was seen many times. The chain joins TRBV4-2 to TRBJ2-7, with D possibly being TRBD2 (6 bases). V lost 4 bases to trimming and J lost 0 bases, with 13 bases between them. The CDR3 length is 15 residues. Looked up from germline, CDR1 is LGHNA and CDR2 is YNFKEQ. The CDR3: CASSLTGGISYEQYF. The CDR3, as DNA: TGTGCCAGCAGCCTTACAGGAGGGATCTCCTACGAGCAGTACTTC.

In its sample, this clonotype was seen a few times. This sequence joins TRBV20-1 and TRBJ1-1, with D possibly TRBD1 on 5 matching bases. The CDR3 covers 14 residues. Germline-derived CDR1 and CDR2 are DFQATT and SNEGSKA (reference sequence). V was pared by 5 bases and J by 0 bases, with 13 bases between. CDR3 amino acids: CSAFGGTMNTEAFF. The CDR3 nucleotides read TGCAGTGCTTTCGGCGGGACCATGAACACTGAAGCTTTCTTT.

The chain uses TRBV30 and TRBJ1-2, with 9 bases aligning to TRBD1. V was clipped by 3 bases and J by 4 bases; unmatched bases: 9. Germline V CDR1 and CDR2: GTSNPN, SVGIG (reference sequence). There are 15 residues in the CDR3. CDR3 amino acids: CAWRPTGQGIYGYTF. In nucleotides, the CDR3 is TGTGCCTGGAGGCCCACGGGACAGGGAATCTATGGCTACACCTTC. Together with reference TRBV30 and TRBJ1-2, the CDR3 gives the full variable domain: SQTIHQWPATLVQPVGSPLSLECTVEGTSNPNLYWYRQAAGRGLQLLFYSVGIGQISSEVPQNLSASRPQDRQFILSSKKLLLSDSGFYLCAWRPTGQGIYGYTFGSGTRLTVV.

This clonotype was observed at least ten times. The chain links TRBV20-1 to TRBJ2-1; maybe TRBD2 (5 bases). This CDR3 is 12 amino acids long. V was shortened by 7 bases and J by 3 bases, with 10 bases between the two germline ends. Germline CDR1 DFQATT, CDR2 SNEGSKA (reference sequence). The CDR3 DNA reads as TGCAGTGGGACTTTCGGCTACAATGAGCAGTTCTTC. Protein: CSGTFGYNEQFF.

This clonotype was picked up many times. The genes are TRBV12-3 or TRBV12-4 and TRBJ2-4, with unresolved D. The CDR3 consists of 16 residues. V was trimmed by 3 bases and J by 4 bases, leaving 16 bases between them. CDR3 in DNA: TGTGCCAGCAGTTTGTACATCGGCACAACAAAAAACATTCAGTACTTC. It codes for CASSLYIGTTKNIQYF.

This clonotype turned up a few times. The chain is built from TRBV4-1 and TRBJ2-7, with TRBD1 matching 9 bases. With V trimmed by 1 base and J by 2 bases, 12 bases remained unmatched. The CDR3 has 18 residues. The germline V gene encodes CDR1 MGHRA and CDR2 YSYEKL. For the CDR3, the DNA is TGCGCCAGCAGCCAAGCCTTCACGACAGGGGGGCTACCCTACGAGCAGTACTTC. Translation: CASSQAFTTGGLPYEQYF.

V gene TRBV27 combines with J gene TRBJ2-3; D gene unclear. V was clipped by 4 bases and J by 3 bases, with 11 bases between them. Germline V lookup: CDR1 MNHEY, CDR2 SMNVEV (reference sequence). The CDR3 spans 14 residues. The CDR3 nucleotides are TGTGCCAGCAGTTCATTTAGAGAAACAGATACGCAGTATTTT. This translates into CASSSFRETDTQYF.

In its sample, this clonotype was seen many times. The chain carries TRBV9 and TRBJ2-6; 7 bases agree with TRBD1. Looked up from germline, CDR1 is SGDLS and CDR2 is YYNGEE. The J segment lost 0 bases and the V segment lost 2 bases, leaving 5 bases of the junction unmatched. The CDR3 consists of 17 residues. DNA for the CDR3: TGTGCCAGCAGCGTTCAGGGGGTTCCCTCTGGGGCCAACGTCCTGACTTTC. Protein sequence: CASSVQGVPSGANVLTF.

This clonotype appeared many times. This rearrangement joins TRBV28 to TRBJ1-1; 7 bases agree with TRBD1. The CDR3 runs 13 residues. Germline CDR1 MDHEN, CDR2 SYDVKM. J lost 5 bases, V lost 6 bases, and 6 bases had no gene match. CDR3 in DNA: TGTGCCAGCAGGGCACAGGGGCGGACTGAAGCTTTCTTT. This gives the protein CASRAQGRTEAFF.